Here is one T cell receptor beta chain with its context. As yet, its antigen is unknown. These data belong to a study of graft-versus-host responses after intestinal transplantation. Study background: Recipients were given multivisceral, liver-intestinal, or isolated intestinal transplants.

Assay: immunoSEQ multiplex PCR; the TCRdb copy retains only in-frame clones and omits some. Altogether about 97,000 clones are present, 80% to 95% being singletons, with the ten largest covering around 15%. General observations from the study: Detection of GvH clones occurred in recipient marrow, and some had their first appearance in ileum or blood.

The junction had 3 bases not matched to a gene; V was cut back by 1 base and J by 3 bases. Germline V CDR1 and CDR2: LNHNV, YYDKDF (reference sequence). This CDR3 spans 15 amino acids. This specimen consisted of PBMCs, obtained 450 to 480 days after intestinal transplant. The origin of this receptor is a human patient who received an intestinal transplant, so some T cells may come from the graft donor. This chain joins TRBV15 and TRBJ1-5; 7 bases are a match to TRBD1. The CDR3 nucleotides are TGTGCCACCAGCAGAGTAGGGGGCCCCAATCAGCCCCAGCATTTT. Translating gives CATSRVGGPNQPQHF.